These T cell receptor beta chains were read from a single sample in a study of cytomegalovirus exposure and HLA in healthy donors. Sequencing was performed with immunoSEQ multiplex PCR; in TCRdb, only in-frame clones are kept and a portion is missing. The table records 250,000 to 400,000 clones, approximately 88% of them present only once. The sequencing sample was made of PBMCs. These receptors originate from a man under 40 in good health and CMV-seronegative. Each CDR3 is given with its conserved first and last residue. Fields, in order: clone size, J gene, D gene, V gene, CDR3 DNA, CDR3 protein. The D gene is left open where the match is weak. Where a row states a size, it is once, few, many or the class of an expanded clone; other rows omit it.

-,TRBJ1-1,TRBD1,TRBV6-5,TGTGCCAGCAGTTACGGACAGGCCACTGAAGCTTTCTTT,CASSYGQATEAFF
-,TRBJ2-2,-,TRBV5-4,TGTGCCAGCAGCTTGGAACGGGGTTGGAGGGGAACCGGGGAGCTGTTTTTT,CASSLERGWRGTGELFF
-,TRBJ2-7,-,TRBV29-1,TGCAGCGCCTGGACAGCAGCCTACGAGCAGTACTTC,CSAWTAAYEQYF
once,TRBJ2-7,TRBD1,TRBV12-5,TGTGCTAGTGGACCGGACAGGTTAGCCTACGAGCAGTACTTC,CASGPDRLAYEQYF
-,TRBJ1-2,TRBD1,TRBV6-5,TGTGCCAGCAGTAAAGGGGGCTCGGACTATGGCTACACCTTC,CASSKGGSDYGYTF
-,TRBJ1-2,TRBD1,TRBV10-2,TGCGCCAGCAGCCCGGGTTCCAGGACAGGGGGCTATGGCTACACCTTC,CASSPGSRTGGYGYTF
-,TRBJ2-7,-,TRBV7-2,TGTGCCAGCAGCTCACGTGCGACCTACGAGCAGTACTTC,CASSSRATYEQYF
-,TRBJ1-6,TRBD1,TRBV4-1,TGCGCCAGCAGCCAAGACCGACAGGGCCTCTATAATTCACCCCTCCACTTT,CASSQDRQGLYNSPLHF
-,TRBJ2-2,TRBD1,TRBV7-9,TGTGCCAGCAGCCCCACAGGGGACAGGGCATCCGGGGAGCTGTTTTTT,CASSPTGDRASGELFF
-,TRBJ2-3,-,TRBV20-1,TGCAGTGCTCTAGGTACAGATACGCAGTATTTT,CSALGTDTQYF
-,TRBJ1-2,-,TRBV5-4,TGTGCCAGCAGCCCAGATCCTACAGCCCAGGGCTACACCTTC,CASSPDPTAQGYTF
few,TRBJ1-5,TRBD1,TRBV27,TGTGCCAGCAGAAACTCCGGGACAGGTTTAGTTCAGCCCCAGCATTTT,CASRNSGTGLVQPQHF
-,TRBJ1-2,TRBD1,TRBV6-4,TGTGCCAGCAGCGCGACCGGGACAGGGCACTACTACACCTTC,CASSATGTGHYYTF
-,TRBJ2-4,-,TRBV7-9,TGTGCCAGCAGCCTCGGCCTGGGGGGTAACATTCAGTACTTC,CASSLGLGGNIQYF
-,TRBJ2-1,-,TRBV15,TGTGCCACCAGCGGGGACTTTCCGCTCCCCAATGAGCAGTTCTTC,CATSGDFPLPNEQFF
-,TRBJ1-3,-,TRBV7-8,TGTGCCAGCAGCTCAGCCCTCGGAAACACCATATATTTT,CASSSALGNTIYF
-,TRBJ1-2,-,TRBV7-9,TGTGCCAGCAGCGCTACAGGGAACTATGGCTACACCTTC,CASSATGNYGYTF
-,TRBJ1-2,TRBD1,TRBV5-4,TGTGCCAGCAGCTTGAATTTCGGGACAGGGGGAGAACGGAACTATGGCTACACCTTC,CASSLNFGTGGERNYGYTF
-,TRBJ2-5,TRBD2,TRBV6-6,TGTGCCAGCATTGCGGGACTAGCGGGGGGTGCGTACTTC,CASIAGLAGGAYF
few,TRBJ1-2,TRBD1,TRBV5-6,TGTGCCAGCAGCCCTGCAGGGGGCCACTATGGCTACACCTTC,CASSPAGGHYGYTF
once,TRBJ2-1,TRBD2,TRBV5-1,TGCGCCAGCAGCGGCGGGACTAGCGGGGGGGTGGATGAGCAGTTCTTC,CASSGGTSGGVDEQFF
-,TRBJ2-1,-,TRBV2,TGTGCCAGCAGTGAGCAAGGGGCCACCTACAATGAGCAGTTCTTC,CASSEQGATYNEQFF
once,TRBJ1-1,-,TRBV19,TGTGCCAGTAGTAGGGGGTCGGGGGGCGCTGAAGCTTTCTTT,CASSRGSGGAEAFF
-,TRBJ1-2,-,TRBV5-6,TGTGCCAGCAGCTTGGAGCCTTATGGCTACACCTTC,CASSLEPYGYTF
-,TRBJ1-1,-,TRBV19,TGTGCCAGTAGTATAGCCCTTTTGCAGGGTACGGCTTTCTTT,CASSIALLQGTAFF
-,TRBJ2-7,TRBD2,TRBV5-6,TGTGCCAGCAGCCCAGGACTAGCGGGTTTGTACGAGCAGTACTTC,CASSPGLAGLYEQYF
-,TRBJ2-7,TRBD2,TRBV5-1,TGCGCCAGCAGCTTGGCAGGAGGGCTAGCGGGGGGAACGAGCTCCTACGAGCAGTACTTC,CASSLAGGLAGGTSSYEQYF
-,TRBJ2-6,-,TRBV5-1,TGCGCCAGCAGCTTGAACCACAGGGAGAGTTCTGGGGCCAACGTCCTGACTTTC,CASSLNHRESSGANVLTF
-,TRBJ1-6,-,TRBV7-2,TGTGCCAGCAGCTACGCTTCCGGGATGGCCCTGAATTCACCCCTCCACTTT,CASSYASGMALNSPLHF
-,TRBJ1-2,-,TRBV21-1,TGTGCCAGCAGCGTTTGGGGGGGCGACGTTCACTATGGCTACACCTTC,CASSVWGGDVHYGYTF
-,TRBJ1-2,-,TRBV6-5,TGTGCCAGCCTCTCCCGCCCCGGGTACAACGGCTACACCTTC,CASLSRPGYNGYTF
-,TRBJ2-7,TRBD1,TRBV29-1,TGCAGCGTTTATTCAACCTTGACAGGGCGGGACGAGCAGTACTTC,CSVYSTLTGRDEQYF
-,TRBJ1-2,TRBD1,TRBV6-6,TGTGCCAGCAGTCCAACTCCGACAGGGGTATTGGGCTACACCTTC,CASSPTPTGVLGYTF
-,TRBJ2-1,TRBD1,TRBV7-2,TGTGCCAGCAGCTCGTCGGGACAGGGTAAGAATGAGCAGTTCTTC,CASSSSGQGKNEQFF
once,TRBJ1-1,-,TRBV14,TGTGCCAGCAGCCAACGGTATAGGGGAATAAGTGAAGCTTTCTTT,CASSQRYRGISEAFF
-,TRBJ2-7,TRBD2,TRBV7-2,TGTGCCAGCAACGACCGACTAGCGGGGGGGCTCGAGCAGTACTTC,CASNDRLAGGLEQYF
-,TRBJ2-5,-,TRBV5-4,TGTGCCAGCAGCTCCAACGCAGGGAAAGGAGAGACCCAGTACTTC,CASSSNAGKGETQYF
-,TRBJ2-7,TRBD1,TRBV6-5,TGTGCCAGCAGTTACAGGGGACAGGGTGGCACCTACGAGCAGTACTTC,CASSYRGQGGTYEQYF
once,TRBJ2-1,TRBD2,TRBV2,TGTGCCAGCCGGATCCGGGGACTAGATTCCAATGAGCAGTTCTTC,CASRIRGLDSNEQFF
-,TRBJ1-1,-,TRBV27,TGTGCCAGCACCCCGTGGAACGGCGTGGGGAGATCTCGGCGTACTGAAGCTTTCTTT,CASTPWNGVGRSRRTEAFF
once,TRBJ1-1,TRBD1,TRBV6-5,TGTGCCAGCAGTCCCGGGACAGGGGGTTACACTGAAGCTTTCTTT,CASSPGTGGYTEAFF
once,TRBJ1-6,TRBD1,TRBV18,TGTGCCAGCTCACGAGGGACAGGAAGAAATAATTCACCCCTCCACTTT,CASSRGTGRNNSPLHF
-,TRBJ2-7,TRBD2,TRBV5-6,TGTGCCAGCAGCTTGGGGGGCGGGGGGCCTGCCCCCTACGAGCAGTACTTC,CASSLGGGGPAPYEQYF
-,TRBJ1-1,TRBD1,TRBV5-6,TGTGCCAGCAGCTTCTTAACCGGGACAGGGGGCTTAATGAACACTGAAGCTTTCTTT,CASSFLTGTGGLMNTEAFF
-,TRBJ1-4,-,TRBV6-1,TGTGCCAGCAGTGGGGACATTTATGAAAAACTGTTTTTT,CASSGDIYEKLFF
-,TRBJ1-5,-,TRBV7-9,TGTGCCAGCAGCTCCTTCAGGGGCCAGCCCCAGCATTTT,CASSSFRGQPQHF
-,TRBJ1-1,-,TRBV29-1,TGCAGCGCCCGATCTATGAACACTGAAGCTTTCTTT,CSARSMNTEAFF
-,TRBJ1-2,-,TRBV2,TGTGCCAGCCCCCGGGGGACGGACGTCGCCCTAACTAACTATGGCTACACCTTC,CASPRGTDVALTNYGYTF
-,TRBJ2-2,-,TRBV9,TGTGCCAGCAGCCCCCGTTTGAACACCGGGGAGCTGTTTTTT,CASSPRLNTGELFF
-,TRBJ2-2,-,TRBV6-1,TGTGCCAGCAGTGATGCTAGCGCGAACACCGGGGAGCTGTTTTTT,CASSDASANTGELFF
once,TRBJ1-3,-,TRBV27,TGTGCCAGCAGTTTAATAAAGTGGGCCCTCTCTGGAAACACCATATATTTT,CASSLIKWALSGNTIYF
-,TRBJ2-7,-,TRBV6-1,TGTGCCAGCAGTGCCCTCGAGGTGCAGTACTTC,CASSALEVQYF
-,TRBJ2-7,-,TRBV7-9,TGTGCCAGCAGCCCTAGACTGTTCTACGAGCAGTACTTC,CASSPRLFYEQYF
-,TRBJ2-3,-,TRBV2,TGTGCCAGCAGCCCTCAGAAGGGGAAAGATACGCAGTATTTT,CASSPQKGKDTQYF
few,TRBJ1-6,TRBD1,TRBV19,TGTGCCAGTAGTGTCCAGGGGGCTAATTCACCCCTCCACTTT,CASSVQGANSPLHF
-,TRBJ2-7,-,TRBV6-5,TGTGCCAGCACTAGGCCCGGGACACGCAGCTACGAGCAGTACTTC,CASTRPGTRSYEQYF
-,TRBJ2-1,TRBD2,TRBV5-6,TGTGCCAGCAGTAAAGCGGGGGGGCTGTACAATGAGCAGTTCTTC,CASSKAGGLYNEQFF
-,TRBJ2-3,TRBD1,TRBV6-6,TGTGCCAGCGGTGACAGGGCAAGAGATACGCAGTATTTT,CASGDRARDTQYF
-,TRBJ1-2,TRBD1,TRBV27,TGTGCCAGCAGTCTGACAGGGGGGTCCTATGGCTACACCTTC,CASSLTGGSYGYTF
-,TRBJ2-6,TRBD2,TRBV5-1,TGCGCCAGCAGCTTCAAAACTAGCGGGAACTCTGGGGCCAACGTCCTGACTTTC,CASSFKTSGNSGANVLTF